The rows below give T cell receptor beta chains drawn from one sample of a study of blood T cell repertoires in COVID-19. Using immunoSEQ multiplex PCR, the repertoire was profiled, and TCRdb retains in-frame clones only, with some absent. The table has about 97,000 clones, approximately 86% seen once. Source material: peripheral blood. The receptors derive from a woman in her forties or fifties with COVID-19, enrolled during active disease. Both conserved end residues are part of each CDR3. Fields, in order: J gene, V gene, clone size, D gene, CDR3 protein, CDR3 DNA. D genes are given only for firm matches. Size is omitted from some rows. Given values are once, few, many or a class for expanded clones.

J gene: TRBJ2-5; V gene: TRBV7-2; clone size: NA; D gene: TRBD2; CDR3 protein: CASSPGLVAQYF; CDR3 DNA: TGTGCCAGCAGCCCCGGACTAGTCGCCCAGTACTTC
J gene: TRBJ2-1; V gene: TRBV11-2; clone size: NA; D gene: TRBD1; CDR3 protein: CASSFRDRGYNEQFF; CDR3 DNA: TGTGCCAGCAGCTTCCGGGACAGGGGCTACAATGAGCAGTTCTTC
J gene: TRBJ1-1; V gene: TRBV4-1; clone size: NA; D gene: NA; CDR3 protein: CASSLRQYPMNTEAFF; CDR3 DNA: TGCGCCAGCAGCCTGAGACAGTACCCCATGAACACTGAAGCTTTCTTT
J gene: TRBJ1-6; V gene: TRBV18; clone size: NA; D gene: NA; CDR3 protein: CASSPMDTTSPLHF; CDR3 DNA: TGTGCCAGCTCACCAATGGACACCACTTCACCCCTCCACTTT
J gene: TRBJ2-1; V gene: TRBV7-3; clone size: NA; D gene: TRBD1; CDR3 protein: CASSSTGGLGGEQFF; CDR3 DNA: TGTGCCAGCAGCTCTACAGGGGGCTTAGGGGGAGAGCAGTTCTTC
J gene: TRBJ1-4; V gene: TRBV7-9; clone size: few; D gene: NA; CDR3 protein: CASSLVAGEKLFF; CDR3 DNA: TGTGCCAGCAGCTTAGTCGCCGGTGAAAAACTGTTTTTT
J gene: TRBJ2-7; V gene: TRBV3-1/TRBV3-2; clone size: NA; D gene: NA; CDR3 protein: CASSQDTGTRQYF; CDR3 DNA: TGTGCCAGCAGCCAAGATACGGGGACTCGCCAGTACTTC
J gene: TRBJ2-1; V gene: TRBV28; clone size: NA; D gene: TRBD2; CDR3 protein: CASSFSGGRHNEQFF; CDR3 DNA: TGTGCCAGCAGTTTTAGCGGGGGGCGACACAATGAGCAGTTCTTC
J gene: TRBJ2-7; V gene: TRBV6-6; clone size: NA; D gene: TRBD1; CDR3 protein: CASSTDRGYEQYF; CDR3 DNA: TGTGCCAGCAGTACGGACAGGGGCTACGAGCAGTACTTC
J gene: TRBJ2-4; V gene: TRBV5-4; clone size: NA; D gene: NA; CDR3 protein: CASSPRLDSKNIQYF; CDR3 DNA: TGTGCCAGCAGCCCCCGCCTGGACAGCAAAAACATTCAGTACTTC
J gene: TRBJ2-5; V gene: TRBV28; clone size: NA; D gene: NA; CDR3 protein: CASSSTGPGETQYF; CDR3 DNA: TGTGCCAGCAGTTCGACAGGTCCGGGAGAGACCCAGTACTTC
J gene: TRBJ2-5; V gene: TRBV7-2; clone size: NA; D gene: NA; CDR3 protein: CASSLVLQYQETQYF; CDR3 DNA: TGTGCCAGCAGCTTAGTTCTACAGTACCAAGAGACCCAGTACTTC
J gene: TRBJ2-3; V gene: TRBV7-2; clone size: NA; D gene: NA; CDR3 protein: CASSEPLGVGTDTQYF; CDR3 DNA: TGTGCCAGCAGCGAGCCATTAGGAGTTGGCACAGATACGCAGTATTTT
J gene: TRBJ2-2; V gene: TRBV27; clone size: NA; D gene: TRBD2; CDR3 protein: CASSLGLDLPGELFF; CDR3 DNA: TGTGCCAGCAGTCTCGGACTAGATCTCCCCGGGGAGCTGTTTTTT
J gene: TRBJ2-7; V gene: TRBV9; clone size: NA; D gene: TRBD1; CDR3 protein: CASSALGTGDEQYF; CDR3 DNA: TGTGCCAGCAGCGCCTTGGGGACAGGGGATGAGCAGTACTTC
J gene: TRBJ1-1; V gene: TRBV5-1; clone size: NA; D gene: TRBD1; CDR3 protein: CASSYRTGSMASEAFF; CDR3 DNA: TGCGCCAGCAGCTACAGGACAGGATCGATGGCTAGTGAAGCTTTCTTT
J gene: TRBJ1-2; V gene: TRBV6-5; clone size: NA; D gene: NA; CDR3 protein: CASSYVGAYYGYTF; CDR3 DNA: TGTGCCAGCAGTTACGTGGGGGCGTACTATGGCTACACCTTC
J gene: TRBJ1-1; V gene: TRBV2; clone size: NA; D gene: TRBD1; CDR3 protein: CASSTRTGGNTEAFF; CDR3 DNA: TGTGCCAGCAGTACTCGGACAGGAGGGAACACTGAAGCTTTCTTT
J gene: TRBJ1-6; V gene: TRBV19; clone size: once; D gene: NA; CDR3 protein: CASSRDTGSSYNSPLHF; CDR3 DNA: TGTGCCAGTAGTCGGGACACTGGAAGCTCCTATAATTCACCCCTCCACTTT
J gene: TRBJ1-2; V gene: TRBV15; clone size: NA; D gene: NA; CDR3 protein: CATSREKSDSYGYTF; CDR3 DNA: TGTGCCACCAGCAGAGAGAAAAGCGACAGCTATGGCTACACCTTC
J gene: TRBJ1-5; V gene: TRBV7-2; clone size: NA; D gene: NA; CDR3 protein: CASSPQGSSEPQHF; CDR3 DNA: TGTGCCAGCAGCCCCCAGGGCTCGAGTGAGCCCCAGCATTTT
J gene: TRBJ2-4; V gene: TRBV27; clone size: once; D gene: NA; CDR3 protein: CASSSSRGANIQYF; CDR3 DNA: TGTGCCAGCAGTTCATCCCGTGGGGCGAACATTCAGTACTTC
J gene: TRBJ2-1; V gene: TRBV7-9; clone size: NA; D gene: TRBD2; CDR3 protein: CASSFLAGVRNEQFF; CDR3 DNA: TGTGCCAGCAGCTTCCTAGCGGGGGTCCGTAATGAGCAGTTCTTC
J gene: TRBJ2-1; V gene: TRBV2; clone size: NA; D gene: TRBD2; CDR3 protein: CASSEWRVAGAYNEQFF; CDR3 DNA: TGTGCCAGCAGTGAATGGCGCGTAGCGGGGGCCTACAATGAGCAGTTCTTC
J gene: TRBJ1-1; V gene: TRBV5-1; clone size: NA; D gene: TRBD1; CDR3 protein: CASSLADLDRDEAFF; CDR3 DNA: TGCGCCAGCAGCTTGGCCGATTTGGACAGGGATGAAGCTTTCTTT
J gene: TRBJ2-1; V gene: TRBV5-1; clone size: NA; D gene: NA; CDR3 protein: CASRWTFSSYNEQFF; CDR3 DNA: TGCGCCAGCAGGTGGACTTTCAGCTCCTACAATGAGCAGTTCTTC